This entry lists 27 T cell receptor beta chains sequenced from one sample in a study of identical twins. TCRdb passed the 5' RACE reads through MiXCR, listing each CDR3 protein once. The table lists 550,000 to 700,000 distinct CDR3 sequences, 21% of them singletons. This sample also appeared in a second study, on T cells expressing NK-cell markers.

Sequencing was performed on PBMCs. Receptor source: a woman younger than 35 in good health.

This clonotype was counted a few times. V usage is TRBV4-3 and J usage is TRBJ2-1, with a weak D call TRBD1 (6 bases). The CDR3 length is 13 residues. Trimming cost V 4 bases and J 5 bases, with 9 bases left between them. Germline V gene lookup returns CDR1 LGHNA and CDR2 YSLEER. The CDR3 DNA reads TGCGCCAGCAGCCGGACAGCAAACAATGAGCAGTTCTTC. Translating it yields CASSRTANNEQFF.

The chain employs TRBV6-4 and TRBJ2-1; 10 bases are a match to TRBD2. The CDR3 covers 14 residues. V shed 6 bases and J 5 bases; nucleotides not matched to a gene: 4. Per germline, CDR1 MRHNA and CDR2 SNTAGT. The CDR3, as DNA: TGTGCCAGCAGAAAGCGGGAGGGGGACAATGAGCAGTTCTTC. Translation gives CASRKREGDNEQFF.

This clonotype was counted a few times. The rearrangement joins TRBV20-1 to TRBJ2-2, with TRBD2 identical over 12 bases. Germline V gene sequence: CDR1 DFQATT, CDR2 SNEGSKA (reference sequence). Germline trimming cut 3 bases from V and 9 bases from J; bases unmatched to any gene: 5. This CDR3 is built from 14 residues. CDR3 loop: CSARRTSGTRELFF. The CDR3 DNA reads as TGCAGTGCTAGGAGGACTAGCGGGACCAGGGAGCTGTTTTTT.

This clonotype was detected ten times or more. The V call is TRBV2, the J call TRBJ2-1, with 8 bases aligning to TRBD2. Per the germline V gene, CDR1 is SNHLY and CDR2 is FYNNEI. The CDR3 spans 16 residues. The V segment lost 4 bases and the J segment 9 bases; nucleotides outside the gene matches: 14. The CDR3 coding sequence is TGTGCCAGCAGTGTCCCTTCTGGGACGGGGGGGGCTGAGCAGTTCTTC. This gives the protein CASSVPSGTGGAEQFF.

The gene calls are TRBV7-9 and TRBJ2-6, with unresolved D. This CDR3 has 12 residues. Germline V gene data show CDR1 as SEHNR and CDR2 as FQNEAQ (reference sequence). Between the trimmed V and J ends, which lost 10 bases and 0 bases, there was a span of 4 bases. DNA of the CDR3: TGTGCCATCCTCTCTGGGGCCAACGTCCTGACTTTC. Translating it yields CAILSGANVLTF.

The V and J genes are TRBV15 and TRBJ2-3; D is unresolved. The CDR3 is 15 amino acids. V lost 4 bases and J lost 2, with 13 bases in between. Looked up from germline, CDR1 is LNHNV and CDR2 is YYDKDF (reference sequence). The CDR3 nucleotides read TGTGCCACCAGCACCGGAATATCAGACACAGATACGCAGTATTTT. Its protein product is CATSTGISDTDTQYF. Full variable domain (remainder filled in from reference TRBV15 and TRBJ2-3): DAMVIQNPRYQVTQFGKPVTLSCSQTLNHNVMYWYQQKSSQAPKLLFHYYDKDFNNEADTPDNFQSRRPNTSFCFLDIRSPGLGDTAMYLCATSTGISDTDTQYFGPGTRLTVL.

This clonotype was counted only a few times. The chain combines TRBV12-3 or TRBV12-4 with TRBJ2-7; 12 bases map to TRBD2. The J segment lost 6 bases and the V segment lost 6 bases, leaving 6 bases of the junction unmatched. The CDR3 covers 14 residues. CDR3: CASSRLAGGPEQYF. The DNA for the CDR3 is TGTGCCAGCAGCCGTCTAGCGGGAGGGCCCGAGCAGTACTTC.

Only a few counts were recorded for this clonotype. V gene TRBV5-1 combines with J gene TRBJ2-5; 7 bases fit TRBD1. With 4 bases clipped from V and 4 bases from J, the junction kept 4 bases outside the gene matches. Germline CDR1 SGHRS, CDR2 YFSETQ. This CDR3 is built from 13 residues. This CDR3 is CASSPGQPETQYF. CDR3 DNA: TGCGCCAGCAGCCCGGGACAGCCAGAGACCCAGTACTTC. The full variable domain, completed using reference TRBV5-1 and TRBJ2-5, is KAGVTQTPRYLIKTRGQQVTLSCSPISGHRSVSWYQQTPGQGLQFLFEYFSETQRNKGNFPGRFSGRQFSNSRSEMNVSTLELGDSALYLCASSPGQPETQYFGPGTRLLVL.

The chain combines TRBV5-1 with TRBJ2-3; 12 nucleotides line up with TRBD2. Germline loops: CDR1 SGHRS, CDR2 YFSETQ. The length of the CDR3 is 16 residues. Trimming removed 3 bases from V and 6 bases from J; junction bases left unmatched: 8. This CDR3 is CASSSLAGGPRDTQYF. CDR3 bases: TGCGCCAGCAGCTCCCTAGCGGGGGGGCCTAGGGATACGCAGTATTTT. The variable domain in full, completed from reference TRBV5-1 and TRBJ2-3, reads KAGVTQTPRYLIKTRGQQVTLSCSPISGHRSVSWYQQTPGQGLQFLFEYFSETQRNKGNFPGRFSGRQFSNSRSEMNVSTLELGDSALYLCASSSLAGGPRDTQYFGPGTRLTVL.

This clonotype was observed many times. V usage is TRBV12-3 or TRBV12-4 and J usage is TRBJ1-2; D remains unclear. V was pared by 3 bases and J by 0 bases, with 17 bases between. This CDR3 contains 17 residues. CDR3 loop: CASSFGPNGGANYGYTF. DNA of the CDR3: TGTGCCAGCAGTTTTGGCCCAAACGGCGGAGCTAACTATGGCTACACCTTC.

DNA of the CDR3: TGCAGTGCTACCGGGCGATATGAAGCTTTCTTT. Translated: CSATGRYEAFF. The rearrangement joins TRBV20-1 to TRBJ1-1; D is ambiguous. CDR3 length: 11 amino acids. V lost 4 bases to trimming and J lost 7 bases, with 10 bases between them. CDR1 is DFQATT and CDR2 is SNEGSKA in the germline V gene (reference sequence).

In this sample, this clonotype turned up a few times. The gene calls are TRBV20-1 and TRBJ2-7; 9 bases align to TRBD1. Germline V gene data show CDR1 as DFQATT and CDR2 as SNEGSKA (reference sequence). Unmatched junction bases numbered 5, after V lost 5 bases and J lost 3 bases. The CDR3 is 13 amino acids. CDR3 loop: CSAPGTGHYEQYF. The CDR3 region has the DNA TGCAGTGCTCCCGGGACAGGGCACTACGAGCAGTACTTC.

This clonotype was seen only a few times. V is TRBV29-1 and J is TRBJ2-2; 16 bases are a match to TRBD2. CDR1 is SQVTM, CDR2 ANQGSEA, per germline. This CDR3 is built from 18 residues. The junction had 11 bases not matched to a gene; V was cut back by 4 bases and J by 6 bases. The CDR3 bases are TGCAGCGTTGCTGTCCCGGGACTAGCGGGAGGGCCAGCCGGGGAGCTGTTTTTT. Its protein is CSVAVPGLAGGPAGELFF.

The chain has TRBV15 and TRBJ2-3; D perhaps matches TRBD1 (6 bases). V lost 6 bases and J 3 bases, leaving 16 bases between the germline ends. The CDR3 has 15 amino acids. Germline V lookup: CDR1 LNHNV, CDR2 YYDKDF (reference sequence). This chain's CDR3 is CATRGATTWTDTQYF. The CDR3 nucleotides read TGTGCCACCAGGGGGGCCACAACGTGGACAGATACGCAGTATTTT.

The chain links TRBV29-1 to TRBJ2-7, with 10 bases identical to TRBD1. V shed 7 bases, J shed 7 bases, and the junction held 13 bases outside the gene matches. Per germline, CDR1 SQVTM and CDR2 ANQGSEA. The CDR3 contains 14 residues. CDR3 sequence reads: CSGRPGQGLEEQYF. The CDR3 nucleotides are TGCAGCGGGCGGCCGGGACAGGGGTTGGAGGAGCAGTACTTC.

This clonotype was picked up a small number of times. CDR3 amino acids: CASFSREYNEQFF. DNA of the CDR3: TGTGCCAGCTTTTCCCGGGAGTACAATGAGCAGTTCTTC. The rearrangement uses TRBV5-5 and TRBJ2-1; perhaps TRBD2 as D (6 bases). The CDR3 totals 13 residues. V was trimmed by 7 bases and J by 4 bases, leaving 12 bases between them. Germline V gives CDR1 SGHKS, CDR2 YYEKEE (reference sequence).

The chain employs TRBV29-1 and TRBJ2-7; D could derive from TRBD1 or TRBD2 (7 bases each). The germline CDR1 and CDR2 sequences are SQVTM and ANQGSEA. Trimming took off 4 bases at V and 5 bases at J, with 18 bases between the two ends. CDR3 length: 14 amino acids. The DNA of the CDR3 is TGCAGCGTTGGGGAGGGGACAGCTCATCACGAGCAGTACTTC. Translated: CSVGEGTAHHEQYF.

This chain links TRBV29-1 with TRBJ2-7, with TRBD1 as a possible D gene (6 bases). Trimming took 6 bases from V and 2 from J, leaving 11 bases between them. This CDR3 contains 12 residues. Germline CDR1 is SQVTM and CDR2 is ANQGSEA. CDR3 sequence: CSVGTPTYEQYF. In DNA, the CDR3 is TGCAGCGTGGGGACACCCACCTACGAGCAGTACTTC.

The V call is TRBV10-3, the J call TRBJ2-6, with D possibly being TRBD2 (5 bases). CDR1 and CDR2 (germline): ENHRY, SYGVKD. V lost 3 bases and J lost 2, with 8 bases in between. The CDR3 length is 15 residues. The CDR3 nucleotides read TGTGCCATCAGTGACGGGGTAACTGGGGCCAACGTCCTGACTTTC. Translating it yields CAISDGVTGANVLTF.

This clonotype was seen at least ten times. This rearrangement joins TRBV12-3 or TRBV12-4 to TRBJ1-1, with 7 bases that match TRBD1. The CDR3 spans 14 residues. V lost 3 bases, J lost 1 base, and 2 bases stayed unmatched. As DNA, the CDR3 is TGTGCCAGCAGTTTGGGACAGAGGAACACTGAAGCTTTCTTT. It translates to CASSLGQRNTEAFF.

Only a few counts were recorded for this clonotype. The V and J genes are TRBV3-1 and TRBJ2-7; no clear D gene. Germline CDR1 is LGHDT and CDR2 is YNNKEL (reference sequence). V shed 5 bases and J shed 1 base, with 15 bases lying between them. CDR3 length equals 15 residues. The CDR3: CASSLGPERSYEQYF. The CDR3 bases are TGTGCCAGCAGCTTGGGCCCGGAAAGGTCCTACGAGCAGTACTTC.

The chain combines TRBV2 with TRBJ2-3; 7 bases line up with TRBD2. The CDR3 spans 16 residues. In germline, CDR1 is SNHLY, CDR2 FYNNEI. V dropped 6 bases and J dropped 6; count of bases not matched to a gene: 15. CDR3 bases: TGTGCCAGCAGGGACCCGACGAGCGGGAATGGGGATACGCAGTATTTT. It encodes CASRDPTSGNGDTQYF.

This clonotype was counted a few times. The rearrangement uses TRBV12-3 or TRBV12-4 and TRBJ1-2, with 8 bases identical to TRBD1. J gave up 6 bases and V 8 bases, and 5 bases lay outside the gene matches. The CDR3 is made up of 12 amino acids. CDR3 DNA: TGTGCCAGCGACGGACAGGGCCATGGCTACACCTTC. It specifies CASDGQGHGYTF.

CDR3: CSPFFGETQYF. The CDR3 nucleotides are TGCAGTCCCTTTTTTGGGGAGACCCAGTACTTC. The chain links TRBV20-1 to TRBJ2-5; D gene unclear. CDR1 and CDR2 from the germline V gene are DFQATT and SNEGSKA (reference sequence). Trimming cost V 8 bases and J 5 bases, with 12 bases left between them. The length of the CDR3 is 11 residues.

The rearrangement uses TRBV20-1 and TRBJ2-1; no firm D call. There are 13 residues in the CDR3. Germline lookup yields CDR1 DFQATT and CDR2 SNEGSKA (reference sequence). The CDR3 DNA reads TGCACCTTTCGTGGTCGACGAGACAATGAGCAGTTCTTC. This codes for CTFRGRRDNEQFF.

At least ten counts were recorded for this clonotype. V usage is TRBV2 and J usage is TRBJ2-5, with 9 nucleotides matching TRBD1. The ends lost 6 bases at V and 5 bases at J; junction bases unmatched: 4. Germline CDR1 reads SNHLY; CDR2 reads FYNNEI. The CDR3 extends over 13 amino acids. DNA for the CDR3: TGTGCCAGCAGGGGGACAGGGTACGAGACCCAGTACTTC. Translation gives CASRGTGYETQYF.

In DNA, the CDR3 is TGTGCCAGCAGGATGACAGGGGGACCTTACGGGGAGCTGTTTTTT. The encoded protein is CASRMTGGPYGELFF. The chain combines TRBV12-3 or TRBV12-4 with TRBJ2-2, with 9 nucleotides matching TRBD1. CDR3 length: 15 residues. V lost 6 bases and J lost 7; bases outside the gene matches: 9.